These 13 T cell receptor beta chains were sequenced from one sample in a study of T cells in Graves' hyperthyroidism and ophthalmopathy. RNA transcripts served as the template for amplifying TCR beta CDR3 regions. During a first-round RT-PCR of the TCR CDR3, the HTBI primer set was used. TCRdb reanalysed the multiplex PCR reads using MiXCR and keeps one entry per CDR3 protein. The data hold roughly 740,000 distinct CDR3 sequences, with 16% observed a single time. Specimen: blood. The receptor source for this set is a man younger than 30 with Graves' hyperthyroidism.

This clonotype has ten or more counts. The chain uses TRBV24-1 and TRBJ2-1, with 11 bases aligning to TRBD2. The trim removed 4 bases at V and 8 bases at J, leaving 9 bases unmatched. Germline-derived CDR1 and CDR2 are KGHDR and SFDVKD. There are 16 residues in the CDR3. The CDR3 nucleotides are TGTGCCACCAGTGACGTTAGCGGGAGGGCCATCGATGAGCAGTTCTTC. Its translation: CATSDVSGRAIDEQFF.

This clonotype appeared many times. V and J are TRBV20-1 and TRBJ2-2; maybe TRBD1 (6 bases). In germline, CDR1 is DFQATT, CDR2 SNEGSKA (reference sequence). The CDR3 consists of 15 residues. The ends were cut back, 5 bases at V and 2 bases at J, with 15 bases in the middle. The CDR3 nucleotides are TGCAGTGCTTGGGTCAGGGGTCAAAACACCGGGGAGCTGTTTTTT. This translates into CSAWVRGQNTGELFF.

This clonotype was observed at least ten times. The chain combines TRBV28 with TRBJ1-2; 9 positions match TRBD1. The germline CDR1 and CDR2 sequences are MDHEN and SYDVKM. This CDR3 has 15 amino acids. V was clipped by 5 bases and J by 4 bases; unmatched bases: 8. As DNA, the CDR3 is TGTGCCAGCAGTGCCACAACAGGGGGCTTCTATGGCTACACCTTC. This gives the protein CASSATTGGFYGYTF.

This clonotype was counted ten times or more. V usage is TRBV27 and J usage is TRBJ1-1, with D possibly matching TRBD1 (5 bases). Germline CDR1 is MNHEY and CDR2 is SMNVEV (reference sequence). The V gene lost 0 bases and the J gene lost 4 bases, with 12 bases spanning the gap. The CDR3 has 15 amino acids. The CDR3, as DNA: TGTGCCAGCAGTTTATCGGGGTTCGGGGCCACTGAAGCTTTCTTT. This sequence encodes CASSLSGFGATEAFF.

This clonotype was picked up a small number of times. In DNA, the CDR3 is TGTGCCAGTAGTATCGGGGGGGCCAAAAACATTCAGTACTTC. Residues: CASSIGGAKNIQYF. The chain joins TRBV19 to TRBJ2-4; 7 bases are shared with TRBD2. The CDR3 loop spans 14 amino acids. Germline assignment: CDR1 LNHDA and CDR2 SQIVND (reference sequence). V was clipped by 3 bases and J by 1 base; unmatched bases: 0.

This clonotype was seen repeatedly, ten times or more. J is TRBJ2-5 and V is TRBV6-1, with D possibly TRBD2 on 6 matching bases. This CDR3 has 14 residues. CDR1 and CDR2 (germline): MNHNS, SASEGT. The ends were cut back, 5 bases at V and 7 bases at J, with 17 bases in the middle. DNA of the CDR3: TGTGCCAGCAGTCTGGGGGGACCATGGGGGACCCAGTACTTC. Protein: CASSLGGPWGTQYF.

V usage is TRBV18 and J usage is TRBJ1-3; no definite D call. Germline V gene sequence: CDR1 KGHSH, CDR2 LQKENI. V shed 6 bases and J shed 0 bases, with 12 bases lying between them. The CDR3 sequence is 15 residues long. The CDR3 reads CASSPTSSSGNTIYF. The CDR3 DNA follows: TGTGCCAGCTCCCCGACTTCCAGCTCTGGAAACACCATATATTTT.

V usage is TRBV14 and J usage is TRBJ1-1; no firm D call. The CDR3 covers 15 residues. Germline V lookup: CDR1 SGHDN, CDR2 FVKESK. V lost 6 bases and J 3 bases, leaving 17 bases between the germline ends. The CDR3 region has the DNA TGTGCCAGCAGACCCGGGCCCGGCCGAGACACTGAAGCTTTCTTT. Its translation: CASRPGPGRDTEAFF.

This chain connects TRBV29-1 to TRBJ1-2; TRBD1 is a possible D gene (5 bases). This CDR3 is 12 amino acids long. Germline CDR1 reads SQVTM; CDR2 reads ANQGSEA. V was shortened by 1 base and J by 8 bases, with 11 bases between the two germline ends. CDR3 sequence: CSVEVAGRGYTF. CDR3 coding DNA: TGCAGCGTTGAAGTGGCAGGGAGGGGCTACACCTTC.

This clonotype was seen many times. CDR3 in amino acids: CASSLDTRTRNTEAFF. In DNA, the CDR3 is TGTGCCAGCAGTCTTGACACACGAACTAGGAACACTGAAGCTTTCTTT. The rearrangement links TRBV2 to TRBJ1-1; D call uncertain. Trimming cost V 5 bases and J 1 base, with 17 bases left between them. CDR3 length equals 16 residues. Germline CDR1 SNHLY, CDR2 FYNNEI.

This clonotype came up many times. The chain has TRBV7-9 and TRBJ2-2; possible D gene TRBD1, 5 bases. CDR1 and CDR2 from the germline V gene are SEHNR and FQNEAQ (reference sequence). The CDR3 extends over 11 amino acids. V dropped 10 bases and J dropped 4 bases, with 7 bases sitting between them. Written as DNA, the CDR3 is TGTGCCACCCAGGGCACCGGGGAGCTGTTTTTT. Translation gives CATQGTGELFF.

V gene TRBV18 combines with J gene TRBJ1-1, with TRBD1 matching over 7 bases. The V and J ends lost 8 bases and 0 bases, in that order; junction bases with no gene match: 6. Germline CDR1 reads KGHSH; CDR2 reads LQKENI. There are 14 residues in the CDR3. The CDR3: CASKTGTVNTEAFF. The CDR3 bases are TGTGCCAGCAAAACCGGGACAGTGAACACTGAAGCTTTCTTT.

V gene TRBV19 combines with J gene TRBJ2-2, with a tentative D call TRBD1 (6 bases). This CDR3 is 19 amino acids long. Trimming took 0 bases from V and 0 from J, leaving 17 bases between them. Germline values: CDR1 LNHDA, CDR2 SQIVND (reference sequence). Here the CDR3 DNA reads TGTGCCAGTAGTATAGATCTCCGACAGGCGACCGCGAACACCGGGGAGCTGTTTTTT. This sequence encodes CASSIDLRQATANTGELFF.